These 9 T cell receptor beta chains were all obtained from the same sample, sequenced in a study of blood T cells in healthy people across ages (dated by TCRdb to between 2015 and 2017). Library method: 5' RACE. Sequencing relied on an Illumina HiSeq 2500. A second roughly 7 to 12 cycle PCR used a sample-barcoded 5' primer and a J-beta primer mix. Through fastp at Q25 and MiXCR, TCRdb rebuilt clones from the public reads, retaining in-frame beta chains. Records with the same CDR3 protein are collapsed into one entry carrying the most frequent genes and DNA. For this sample there are about 1.6 million distinct CDR3 sequences; approximately 32% appear just once. Around 11% of the sample is held by the ten biggest clonotypes. Sequenced input: blood. All receptors come from a woman in her twenties or thirties in good health.

This clonotype was seen more than once but under ten times. The rearrangement uses TRBV10-3 and TRBJ2-2, with D maybe TRBD1 (5 bases). The CDR3 has 14 amino acids. The germline V gene has CDR1 ENHRY and CDR2 SYGVKD. The V end was cut by 6 bases, the J end by 4 bases, with 12 bases between. The CDR3, as DNA: TGTGCCATCAGGACCCAGGGCGGCACCGGGGAGCTGTTTTTT. Amino acid sequence: CAIRTQGGTGELFF.

This clonotype was found a few times. CDR3 DNA: TGTGCCAGCAGCTTACCCCGGACAGGCGAAGCTAACTATGGCTACACCTTC. This sequence encodes CASSLPRTGEANYGYTF. The chain is built from TRBV7-9 and TRBJ1-2; 7 positions match TRBD1. V was pared by 2 bases and J by 0 bases, with 9 bases of the junction left unmatched. The V gene's germline CDR1 is SEHNR and CDR2 FQNEAQ (reference sequence). CDR3 length equals 17 residues.

V gene TRBV7-3 combines with J gene TRBJ2-7, with D possibly called TRBD1 or TRBD2 (5 bases each). Germline loops: CDR1 SGHTA, CDR2 FQGTGA. The CDR3 loop spans 15 amino acids. Trimming removed 7 bases from V and 3 bases from J, with 19 bases in between. The CDR3 loop is CASNPGTSPLYEQYF. DNA of the CDR3: TGTGCCAGCAACCCGGGGACCAGCCCCCTCTACGAGCAGTACTTC.

This clonotype was observed a single time. One junction end disagrees with the germline gene, perhaps due to a read error. The chain links TRBV9 to TRBJ2-7; 8 nucleotides match TRBD1. CDR1 SGDLS and CDR2 YYNGEE come from the germline V gene. The CDR3 consists of 15 residues. The CDR3 DNA follows: TGTGCCGGCAGCCCATACTTGACAGGGGAGGACGAGCAGTACTTC. Translating gives CAGSPYLTGEDEQYF.

This clonotype was recorded a few times. The junction and the germline gene differ at one end; a read error may be behind it. The CDR3 loop is CASSQYGGTEAFF. CDR3 DNA: TGTGCCAGCAGCCAGTACGGGGGCACTGAGGCTTTCTTT. This chain connects TRBV3-1 to TRBJ1-1; tentatively, D is TRBD1 (6 bases). Looked up from germline, CDR1 is LGHDT and CDR2 is YNNKEL (reference sequence). The CDR3 extends over 13 amino acids.

V and J are TRBV3-1 and TRBJ2-7; weak D call: TRBD2 (5 bases). CDR1 is LGHDT and CDR2 is YNNKEL in the germline V gene (reference sequence). V was clipped by 3 bases and J by 12 bases, with 24 bases between them. CDR3 length: 15 amino acids. The CDR3 DNA follows: TGTGCCAGCAGCCATAAGCTCAGACGGACGGAGGCCCTGTACTTC. It codes for CASSHKLRRTEALYF.

The chain joins TRBV10-3 to TRBJ2-7, with D maybe TRBD2 (7 bases). The CDR3 totals 13 residues. Trimming left V 10 bases short and J 3 bases short, with 16 bases between. Germline CDR1 reads ENHRY; CDR2 reads SYGVKD. For the CDR3, the DNA is TGTGCCAACGCCCGGGGGGCCGACTACGAGCAGTACTTC. Protein product: CANARGADYEQYF.

The chain has TRBV20-1 and TRBJ2-1; D unresolved. V was trimmed by 6 bases and J by 6 bases, leaving 9 bases between them. Germline CDR1 and CDR2: DFQATT and SNEGSKA (reference sequence). The CDR3 runs 11 residues. The CDR3 here is CSAGMGNEQFF. CDR3 DNA sequence: TGCAGTGCGGGGATGGGCAATGAGCAGTTCTTC.

The sample holds a few counts of this clonotype. This sequence joins TRBV18 and TRBJ2-7; D uncertain. CDR1 is KGHSH and CDR2 is LQKENI in the germline V gene. The CDR3 has 11 amino acids. V was pared by 6 bases and J by 6 bases, with 9 bases between. The CDR3 sequence is CASSNPSEQYF. The DNA for the CDR3 is TGTGCCAGCTCCAATCCGTCCGAGCAGTACTTC.